These T cell receptor beta chains were read from a single sample in a study of T cell responses to AZD1222 COVID-19 vaccine. Profiled with immunoSEQ multiplex PCR; TCRdb holds only in-frame clones, not every one. The sample has 80,000 or so clones; roughly nine tenths are singletons. This specimen was peripheral blood, taken on day 0 of AZD1222 vaccination. Receptor source: an adult in good health. The CDR3 runs from the conserved cysteine through the conserved F or W. The D gene is left open where the match is weak. For some rows the clone size is stated as once, few or many, or as a class when expanded; others skip it.

cdr3_nt cdr3_aa j_call clone_size v_call d_call
TGTGCCAGTGGGAGCGCCCCCACGGGCACAGATACGCAGTATTTT CASGSAPTGTDTQYF TRBJ2-3 NA TRBV19 NA
TGTGCCAGCCACGCCCAGGGGAGTCAGCCCCAGCATTTT CASHAQGSQPQHF TRBJ1-5 NA TRBV12-3/TRBV12-4 NA
TGTGCCAGCAGTATGGCAGGGAGCACAGATACGCAGTATTTT CASSMAGSTDTQYF TRBJ2-3 NA TRBV14 NA
TGTGCCAGCAGCCCCGGGCCAGTGAACACTGAAGCTTTCTTT CASSPGPVNTEAFF TRBJ1-1 NA TRBV11-3 NA
TGCGCCAGCAGCCAAGGATCGAACACTGAAGCTTTCTTT CASSQGSNTEAFF TRBJ1-1 NA TRBV4-1 NA
TGTGCCAGCAGCTTGAAAGGGCCAACTAATGAAAAACTGTTTTTT CASSLKGPTNEKLFF TRBJ1-4 NA TRBV5-6 NA
TGTGCCTGGAGCCAAACCCGGGGAATCTATGGCTACACCTTC CAWSQTRGIYGYTF TRBJ1-2 once TRBV30 NA
TGTGCCAGCAGCTACGGACAGGGGTACTACGAGCAGTACTTC CASSYGQGYYEQYF TRBJ2-7 NA TRBV7-2 TRBD1
TGTGCCAGCAGCTTAGGACAGGGCAATCAGCCCCAGCATTTT CASSLGQGNQPQHF TRBJ1-5 NA TRBV13 NA
TGTGCCAGTAGTATAGTCGGCAGCCCGGGCTATGGCTACACCTTC CASSIVGSPGYGYTF TRBJ1-2 NA TRBV19 NA
TGTGCCAGCAGTTTATCGGGCGCTAATGAAAAACTGTTTTTT CASSLSGANEKLFF TRBJ1-4 NA TRBV28 NA
TGTGCCAGCAGCCAAGTAACCAATAGCAATCAGCCCCAGCATTTT CASSQVTNSNQPQHF TRBJ1-5 NA TRBV4-2 NA
TGTGCCAGTAGTATAGAAGGGACCCAAGAGACCCAGTACTTC CASSIEGTQETQYF TRBJ2-5 NA TRBV19 NA
TGTGCCAGCGGACCTGGGGCCAACGTCCTGACTTTC CASGPGANVLTF TRBJ2-6 NA TRBV7-9 NA
TGTGCCAGCAGTGACGGGTCAGCGGGAGGCTCAATTGGTGAGCAGTTCTTC CASSDGSAGGSIGEQFF TRBJ2-1 NA TRBV6-4 TRBD2
TGTGCCAGTAGTTCACCCGGGACAGGGGTCACTGAAGCTTTCTTT CASSSPGTGVTEAFF TRBJ1-1 NA TRBV19 TRBD1
TGTGCCAGCAGCTTGACAGGGGACGGGTACAATGAGCAGTTCTTC CASSLTGDGYNEQFF TRBJ2-1 once TRBV7-3 TRBD1
TGTGCCTGGAGCCTCCCGAGAGGGAAGGATAGCAATCAGCCCCAGCATTTT CAWSLPRGKDSNQPQHF TRBJ1-5 NA TRBV30 NA
TGTGCCAGCAGTGTGACTCCCGAGGGGGAGACCCAGTACTTC CASSVTPEGETQYF TRBJ2-5 NA TRBV6-4 NA
TGTGCCAGCAGCCCCGGCGGGACTTGGCCCCAGCATTTT CASSPGGTWPQHF TRBJ1-5 NA TRBV28 NA
TGCAGTGCTAGTCGGGGGAGAGACGAGCAGTACTTC CSASRGRDEQYF TRBJ2-7 few TRBV20-1 NA
TGTGCCAGCAGTTTATTCTCCAGGGGCTCCGCTAACTATGGCTACACCTTC CASSLFSRGSANYGYTF TRBJ1-2 NA TRBV27 NA
TGTGCCAGCAGAACTGAGACAGGGGGAAGGACTGAAGCTTTCTTT CASRTETGGRTEAFF TRBJ1-1 NA TRBV11-1 TRBD1
TGTGCCAGCTCACCACCCAGTGAACTAGGCATCTATGGCTACACCTTC CASSPPSELGIYGYTF TRBJ1-2 NA TRBV18 NA
TGCGCCAGCAGCTTGAGGGTCAGCGGGACGCCCTACGAGCAGTACTTC CASSLRVSGTPYEQYF TRBJ2-7 once TRBV5-1 TRBD2
TGTGCCAGCACCGGACAGGGGCATCAGCCCCAGCATTTT CASTGQGHQPQHF TRBJ1-5 NA TRBV6-6 TRBD1
TGTGCCAGCAGTCCCGCGCTTAGCTCCTACGAGCAGTACTTC CASSPALSSYEQYF TRBJ2-7 NA TRBV6-2/TRBV6-3 NA
TGTGCCAGCAGCTTAGACTACACCGGGGAGCTGTTTTTT CASSLDYTGELFF TRBJ2-2 NA TRBV11-3 NA
TGTGCCAGTAGTACCACCTGGACAGGGTCCTATGGCTACACCTTC CASSTTWTGSYGYTF TRBJ1-2 NA TRBV19 TRBD1
TGTGCCAGTAGTATTGACAGGGTCACTGAAGCTTTCTTT CASSIDRVTEAFF TRBJ1-1 NA TRBV19 TRBD1
TGTGCCAGCAGTTTGACAGGGCCGTCCTACGAGCAGTACTTC CASSLTGPSYEQYF TRBJ2-7 NA TRBV6-5 TRBD1
TGTGCCAGCAGCGTAGTAGCCTCCGGGGCCGGGGCAGGAGAGACCCAGTACTTC CASSVVASGAGAGETQYF TRBJ2-5 NA TRBV9 NA